This T cell receptor beta chain appears in the sequencing data of a study of shared clonotypes between healthy human individuals. Data came from immunoSEQ multiplex PCR; TCRdb stores just in-frame clones and leaves some out. The sample records millions of clones, approximately 94% being singletons. Trimming took off 4 bases at V and 3 bases at J, with 7 bases between the two ends. The CDR3 is 12 amino acids. In germline, CDR1 is SGHRS, CDR2 YFSETQ. It was CD45RO-negative cells, positively selected for CCR7, that made up naive CD8 cells, with terminally differentiated effector memory CD45RA+ cells excluded. Points on this clone: Additional DNA sequences in this sample encode the identical CDR3.

The gene calls are TRBV5-1 and TRBJ1-1; a weak D match, TRBD1 (5 bases). The sequenced sample was naive CD8+ T cells sorted from blood. The sequence was collected from a man between 18 and 29 years old in good health. The chain's CDR3 is CASSLGDTEAFF. In DNA form, the CDR3 reads TGCGCCAGCAGCCTGGGGGACACTGAAGCTTTCTTT.